The 28 T cell receptor beta chains presented below share a single source sample, sequenced in a study of early T cells in non-severe SARS-CoV-2 infection. TCRdb used MiXCR to reprocess the 5' RACE reads, holding one entry per CDR3 protein. The table shows roughly 67,000 distinct CDR3 sequences, with 12% occurring only once. The specimen was whole blood. These receptors originate from an adult who was a healthcare worker with PCR-confirmed SARS-CoV-2 infection or an uninfected control (not recorded which).

The chain uses TRBV29-1 and TRBJ2-3; D is undetermined. V was pared by 3 bases and J by 1 base, with 5 bases between. The germline V gene has CDR1 SQVTM and CDR2 ANQGSEA. CDR3 size: 12 residues. The CDR3 loop is CSVEVGTDTQYF. Written as DNA, the CDR3 is TGCAGCGTTGAGGTGGGCACAGATACGCAGTATTTT.

This clonotype was detected only a few times. The V and J genes are TRBV6-5 and TRBJ2-7; D gene unclear. Germline V gives CDR1 MNHEY, CDR2 SVGAGI. The length of the CDR3 is 14 residues. V was pared by 2 bases and J by 5 bases, with 13 bases between. CDR3 loop: CASSYREPLDEQYF. The CDR3 DNA follows: TGTGCCAGCAGTTACAGGGAACCACTCGACGAGCAGTACTTC.

This clonotype came up a few times. The genes are TRBV14 and TRBJ2-1, with D unresolved. Germline CDR1 and CDR2: SGHDN and FVKESK. V was clipped by 7 bases and J by 4 bases, with 11 bases between them. This CDR3 comprises 13 residues. The CDR3: CASNDDFYNEQFF. The CDR3 DNA reads as TGTGCCAGCAACGACGATTTTTACAATGAGCAGTTCTTC.

This chain connects TRBV7-9 to TRBJ2-2, with D uncertain. V lost 4 bases and J 0 bases, leaving 9 bases between the germline ends. The length of the CDR3 is 15 residues. CDR1 is SEHNR and CDR2 is FQNEAQ in the germline V gene (reference sequence). Here the CDR3 reads CASSSGSANTGELFF. CDR3 coding DNA: TGTGCCAGCAGCTCCGGGTCCGCGAACACCGGGGAGCTGTTTTTT.

This clonotype was detected only a few times. The chain has TRBV29-1 and TRBJ1-3, with D tentatively TRBD1 (6 bases). The V and J ends lost 5 bases and 0 bases respectively, with 8 bases between them. Germline V gives CDR1 SQVTM, CDR2 ANQGSEA. The CDR3 totals 13 residues. CDR3 region: CSVQGISGNTIYF. CDR3 DNA sequence: TGCAGCGTTCAGGGGATCTCTGGAAACACCATATATTTT.

The V call is TRBV9, the J call TRBJ1-2, with 10 bases aligning to TRBD1. J lost 2 bases, V lost 3 bases, and 7 bases had no gene match. CDR3 length: 16 residues. CDR1 is SGDLS, CDR2 YYNGEE, per germline. Written as DNA, the CDR3 is TGTGCCAGCAGCGACCCGACAGGGGGCCCCAACTATGGCTACACCTTC. Residues: CASSDPTGGPNYGYTF.

A few counts support this clonotype. This chain uses TRBV3-1 with TRBJ1-2; unclear D gene. The V end was cut by 1 base, the J end by 3 bases, with 9 bases between. The CDR3 spans 14 residues. Germline V CDR1 and CDR2: LGHDT, YNNKEL (reference sequence). This chain's CDR3 is CASSQVADYYGYTF. CDR3 DNA sequence: TGTGCCAGCAGCCAAGTAGCGGACTACTATGGCTACACCTTC.

This clonotype was recorded many times. The genes are TRBV19 and TRBJ2-5; 8 bases line up with TRBD1. The ends lost 3 bases at V and 5 bases at J; junction bases unmatched: 5. CDR1 is LNHDA and CDR2 is SQIVND in the germline V gene (reference sequence). The CDR3 consists of 14 residues. As DNA, the CDR3 is TGTGCCAGTAGTATTCGGGCAGGGGGCGAGACCCAGTACTTC. Translated, it gives CASSIRAGGETQYF.

The V call is TRBV25-1, the J call TRBJ2-7, with D perhaps matching TRBD2 (5 bases). The CDR3 totals 14 residues. The germline CDR1 and CDR2 sequences are MGHDK and SYGVNS. With 7 bases removed from V and 6 bases from J, the gap between germline ends came to 19 bases. CDR3 sequence: CASIPAGRSLEQYF. The DNA of the CDR3 is TGTGCCAGCATACCGGCGGGCCGGTCTCTCGAGCAGTACTTC.

The rearrangement joins TRBV30 to TRBJ1-3; weak D call: TRBD1 (5 bases). The V and J ends lost 3 bases and 5 bases respectively, with 11 bases between them. Germline CDR1 GTSNPN, CDR2 SVGIG (reference sequence). This CDR3 is 13 amino acids long. The CDR3 reads CAWRGGKRNTIYF. The CDR3, as DNA: TGTGCCTGGAGGGGGGGGAAGAGAAACACCATATATTTT.

The J gene is TRBJ1-4, the V gene TRBV6-5, with a weak D call TRBD1 (5 bases). The CDR3 loop spans 12 amino acids. V shed 5 bases and J shed 8 bases, with 9 bases lying between them. Germline values: CDR1 MNHEY, CDR2 SVGAGI. DNA of the CDR3: TGTGCCAGCAGTCACTGGGGGGAAAAACTGTTTTTT. It translates to CASSHWGEKLFF.

This clonotype was counted between two and nine times. The gene calls are TRBV7-6 and TRBJ2-3; D is possibly TRBD1 (5 bases). This CDR3 has 15 residues. CDR1 SGHVS and CDR2 FNYEAQ come from the germline V gene. Trimming shortened V by 4 bases and J by 10 bases, and 21 bases separated the two germline ends. Here the CDR3 reads CASSSPQGVFEAQYF. The DNA of the CDR3 is TGTGCCAGCAGCTCCCCCCAGGGTGTGTTTGAGGCGCAGTATTTT.

J is TRBJ2-7 and V is TRBV9; D perhaps matches TRBD2 (6 bases). Trimming took off 4 bases at V and 1 base at J, with 12 bases between the two ends. Germline V gives CDR1 SGDLS, CDR2 YYNGEE. The CDR3 has 14 amino acids. CDR3 sequence reads: CASSPRLESYEQYF. The CDR3 DNA sequence: TGTGCCAGCAGCCCCCGACTAGAATCCTACGAGCAGTACTTC.

This clonotype was seen many times. The chain joins TRBV30 to TRBJ1-5; weak D call: TRBD1 (6 bases). CDR3 size: 14 residues. The ends were cut back, 4 bases at V and 3 bases at J, with 13 bases in the middle. From germline, CDR1 is GTSNPN and CDR2 SVGIG (reference sequence). This CDR3 is CAWTRQDLNQPQHF. CDR3 nucleotide sequence: TGTGCCTGGACCCGACAGGACCTCAATCAGCCCCAGCATTTT.

This clonotype was observed at least ten times. The chain carries TRBV10-3 and TRBJ2-7, with 11 bases aligning to TRBD1. CDR3 length: 15 amino acids. V gave up 8 bases and J gave up 1 base; unmatched junction bases: 7. Germline loops: CDR1 ENHRY, CDR2 SYGVKD. The CDR3 DNA follows: TGTGCCATCGGACAGGGGGCGTCGTCTTCCTACGAGCAGTACTTC. Translated, it gives CAIGQGASSSYEQYF.

This clonotype has a handful of counts. The chain couples TRBV6-6 to TRBJ1-4; 9 nucleotides line up with TRBD1. The CDR3 loop spans 14 amino acids. The V and J ends lost 6 bases and 8 bases, in that order; junction bases with no gene match: 7. In germline, CDR1 is MNHNY, CDR2 SVGAGI (reference sequence). CDR3 sequence reads: CASRTGTGYEKLFF. The CDR3, as DNA: TGTGCCAGCAGGACCGGGACAGGGTACGAAAAACTGTTTTTT.

On this clonotype: One end of the junction is discordant with germline, which a read error may explain. DNA for the CDR3: TGTACCAGCAGTTACTCGCCCGGGGCTAATTCACCCCTCCACTTT. Amino acids: CTSSYSPGANSPLHF. V gene TRBV6-5 combines with J gene TRBJ1-6; D perhaps matches TRBD1 (5 bases). The CDR3 has 15 residues. Germline CDR1 is MNHEY and CDR2 is SVGAGI.

The V gene is TRBV6-1, the J gene TRBJ1-1; 7 bases are shared with TRBD1. The CDR3 totals 14 residues. Germline CDR1 and CDR2: MNHNS and SASEGT. V lost 7 bases, J lost 1 base, and 6 bases stayed unmatched. The CDR3 DNA reads TGTGCCAGCATGGGTGGGACAGCGAACACTGAAGCTTTCTTT. It specifies CASMGGTANTEAFF.

This clonotype was found many times. This chain uses TRBV28 with TRBJ1-1, with D perhaps matching TRBD1 (5 bases). V lost 5 bases to trimming and J lost 11 bases, with 18 bases between them. This CDR3 is 13 amino acids long. Looked up from germline, CDR1 is MDHEN and CDR2 is SYDVKM. The CDR3 DNA reads as TGTGCCAGCAGTGGGACGGGGGATTGGAAGGCTTTCTTT. This translates into CASSGTGDWKAFF.

The chain links TRBV3-1 to TRBJ1-1, with D possibly TRBD1 on 6 matching bases. The V end lost 3 bases, the J end lost 4 bases, and 12 bases lay between the germline ends. Germline assignment: CDR1 LGHDT and CDR2 YNNKEL (reference sequence). The CDR3 loop spans 14 amino acids. Written as DNA, the CDR3 is TGTGCCAGCAGCCATACAGGGATGGGCACTGAAGCTTTCTTT. This translates into CASSHTGMGTEAFF.

This clonotype appeared many times. The chain joins TRBV29-1 to TRBJ1-1; no definite D call. Germline CDR1 SQVTM, CDR2 ANQGSEA. V shed 3 bases and J shed 1 base, with 6 bases lying between them. The CDR3 length is 12 residues. CDR3 sequence: CSVEAPNTEAFF. The CDR3 coding sequence is TGCAGCGTTGAGGCCCCGAACACTGAAGCTTTCTTT.

The chain has TRBV20-1 and TRBJ2-3; unclear D gene. V lost 1 base, J lost 5 bases, and 16 bases lay in between. The germline V gene encodes CDR1 DFQATT and CDR2 SNEGSKA (reference sequence). There are 15 residues in the CDR3. CDR3 region: CSARGRLRVLDTQYF. DNA of the CDR3: TGCAGTGCTAGAGGGCGTTTACGGGTATTAGATACGCAGTATTTT.

This clonotype was seen a handful of times. This sequence joins TRBV20-1 and TRBJ2-3; TRBD1 agrees at 8 bases. From germline, CDR1 is DFQATT and CDR2 SNEGSKA (reference sequence). Trimming at V came to 5 bases and at J to 0 bases, leaving 7 bases not matched to a gene. This CDR3 has 15 amino acids. In DNA form, the CDR3 reads TGCAGTGCTGACCTAAGGACAGGGAGCACAGATACGCAGTATTTT. It encodes CSADLRTGSTDTQYF.

There are a few counts of this clonotype. The chain carries TRBV9 and TRBJ1-2; a weak D match, TRBD1 (5 bases). The CDR3 spans 14 residues. V was pared by 3 bases and J by 2 bases, with 11 bases between. Germline V gene sequence: CDR1 SGDLS, CDR2 YYNGEE. The CDR3 region is CASSASTGNYGYTF. The CDR3 region has the DNA TGTGCCAGCAGCGCCAGCACAGGAAACTATGGCTACACCTTC. Based on the CDR3 plus reference TRBV9 and TRBJ1-2, the full variable domain is DSGVTQTPKHLITATGQRVTLRCSPRSGDLSVYWYQQSLDQGLQFLIQYYNGEERAKGNILERFSAQQFPDLHSELNLSSLELGDSALYFCASSASTGNYGYTFGSGTRLTVV.

As regards this clonotype: One base away lies a much larger clone, so this may be a sequencing read error. The chain is built from TRBV30 and TRBJ2-1; tentatively, D is TRBD1 (5 bases). Germline CDR1 GTSNPN, CDR2 SVGIG (reference sequence). V was pared by 5 bases and J by 6 bases, with 14 bases between. This CDR3 is 13 amino acids long. CDR3 residues: CAWARGSGNEQFF. The CDR3 region has the DNA TGTGCCTGGGCAAGGGGATCAGGCAATGAGCAGTTCTTC.

The V call is TRBV10-3, the J call TRBJ2-2; D is undetermined. The CDR3 spans 14 residues. CDR1 is ENHRY and CDR2 is SYGVKD in the germline V gene. V was cut by 7 bases and J by 5 bases, with 14 bases left in between. CDR3 sequence (DNA): TGTGCCATCAAGCCGGTGGCTGAGACCGGGGAGCTGTTTTTT. Protein product: CAIKPVAETGELFF.

This rearrangement joins TRBV6-6 to TRBJ2-4, with TRBD2 identical over 7 bases. Trimming removed 7 bases from V and 15 bases from J; junction bases left unmatched: 15. Germline V CDR1 and CDR2: MNHNY, SVGAGI (reference sequence). The CDR3 sequence is 13 residues long. CDR3 DNA sequence: TGTGCCAGCACCGACCCAGGACTAGGCCTAGGGTACTTC. It encodes CASTDPGLGLGYF.

This clonotype was seen ten or more times. The chain employs TRBV25-1 and TRBJ2-7; tentative D call: TRBD1 (6 bases). The V gene lost 8 bases and the J gene lost 2 bases, with 10 bases spanning the gap. The CDR3 spans 12 residues. Germline CDR1 MGHDK, CDR2 SYGVNS. CDR3 in amino acids: CASRRTAYEQYF. The CDR3 DNA is TGTGCCAGCCGACGGACAGCCTACGAGCAGTACTTC.